The 8 T cell receptor beta chains reported below all come from one sample, sequenced in a study of shared clonotypes between healthy human individuals. TCRdb keeps only in-frame clones here, not all; method: immunoSEQ multiplex PCR. The top ten clones hold 0.39% of a sample with millions of clones, over 90% of them seen once. The source material was naive CD4+ T cells from PBMCs. Subset reported: CD45RA+ positively selected. The origin of the receptors is a man younger than 35 in good health. Some clones in this sample may be carry-over from other donors' samples.

This rearrangement joins TRBV5-3 to TRBJ2-3; D is undetermined. TRBV5-3 carries the ORF label, with uncertain function. CDR3 size: 11 residues. Trimming stripped 4 bases from V and 5 bases from J, with 5 bases between. The CDR3 DNA sequence: TGTGCCAGAAGCAAATTAGATACGCAGTATTTT. It yields the protein CARSKLDTQYF.

The V and J genes are TRBV9 and TRBJ2-3, with D perhaps given as TRBD1 or TRBD2 (5 bases each). The CDR3 runs to 16 residues. The V gene's germline CDR1 is SGDLS and CDR2 YYNGEE. The V end was cut by 0 bases, the J end by 4 bases, with 15 bases between. CDR3 DNA: TGTGCCAGCAGCGTAGGCAGTTGGGGGATGGCAGATACGCAGTATTTT. It encodes CASSVGSWGMADTQYF.

In the case of this clone: This same CDR3 is encoded by further DNA sequences in the sample. The chain has TRBV20-1 and TRBJ2-1; 9 bases align to TRBD2. Germline CDR1 DFQATT, CDR2 SNEGSKA (reference sequence). CDR3 length: 11 amino acids. After removal of 1 base from V and 13 bases from J, the junction contained 2 bases not matched to a gene. Here the CDR3 DNA reads TGCAGTGCTAGAGGACTAGCGGAACAGTTCTTC. It encodes CSARGLAEQFF.

J is TRBJ1-2 and V is TRBV29-1; D call uncertain. Trimming stripped 7 bases from V and 5 bases from J, with 14 bases between. Germline assignment: CDR1 SQVTM and CDR2 ANQGSEA. The CDR3 has 12 amino acids. The CDR3 region is CSAALGRYGYTF. CDR3 coding DNA: TGCAGCGCCGCTCTCGGGCGATATGGCTACACCTTC. Using reference TRBV29-1 and TRBJ1-2 for the parts outside the CDR3, the full variable domain is SAVISQKPSRDICQRGTSLTIQCQVDSQVTMMFWYRQQPGQSLTLIATANQGSEATYESGFVIDKFPISRPNLTFSTLTVSNMSPEDSSIYLCSAALGRYGYTFGSGTRLTVV.

This rearrangement joins TRBV18 to TRBJ1-4; 7 positions agree with TRBD1. V shed 1 base and J 4 bases; nucleotides not matched to a gene: 3. Per germline, CDR1 KGHSH and CDR2 LQKENI. The length of the CDR3 is 15 residues. The CDR3 protein is CASSPQTGINEKLFF. The CDR3 nucleotides are TGTGCCAGCTCACCACAGACAGGGATTAATGAAAAACTGTTTTTT.

The V gene is TRBV7-8, the J gene TRBJ1-3; a weak D match, TRBD1 (6 bases). The CDR3 covers 18 residues. CDR1 is SGHVS and CDR2 is FQNEAQ in the germline V gene. V was shortened by 2 bases and J by 0 bases, with 17 bases between the two germline ends. Here the CDR3 reads CASSLTATGTASGNTIYF. DNA for the CDR3: TGTGCCAGCAGCTTAACGGCGACAGGCACAGCCTCTGGAAACACCATATATTTT.

The chain recombines TRBV27 with TRBJ2-3; tentatively, D is TRBD1 (7 bases). The germline V gene has CDR1 MNHEY and CDR2 SMNVEV (reference sequence). Trimming removed 8 bases at V and 1 base at J, with 13 bases between. The CDR3 runs 14 residues. The CDR3 sequence is CASRRGVGTDTQYF. CDR3 DNA: TGTGCCAGCCGCAGGGGGGTGGGCACAGATACGCAGTATTTT.

The chain links TRBV30 to TRBJ2-1; 8 bases align to TRBD2. The germline V gene encodes CDR1 GTSNPN and CDR2 SVGIG (reference sequence). V dropped 4 bases and J dropped 5; count of bases not matched to a gene: 13. The CDR3 is 16 amino acids. This CDR3 is CAWTPPGGRKDNEQFF. The CDR3, as DNA: TGTGCCTGGACGCCCCCGGGGGGGCGCAAAGACAATGAGCAGTTCTTC.